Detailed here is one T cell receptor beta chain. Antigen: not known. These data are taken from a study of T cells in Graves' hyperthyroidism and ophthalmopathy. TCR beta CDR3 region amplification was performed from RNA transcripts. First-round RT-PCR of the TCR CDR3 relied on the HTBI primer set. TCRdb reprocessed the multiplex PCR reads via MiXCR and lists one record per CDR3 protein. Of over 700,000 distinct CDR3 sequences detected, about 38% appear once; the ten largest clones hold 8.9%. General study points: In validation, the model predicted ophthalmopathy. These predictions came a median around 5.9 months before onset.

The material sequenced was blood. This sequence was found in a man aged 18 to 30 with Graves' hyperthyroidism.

The CDR3 DNA is TGCGCCAGCACTCGGGCGGGGGTCGGCGGCTACACCTTC. Translating it yields CASTRAGVGGYTF. The V call is TRBV5-1, the J call TRBJ1-2, with D possibly TRBD1 on 5 matching bases. The length of the CDR3 is 13 residues. Trimming took off 6 bases at V and 8 bases at J, with 17 bases between the two ends. Germline loops: CDR1 SGHRS, CDR2 YFSETQ.